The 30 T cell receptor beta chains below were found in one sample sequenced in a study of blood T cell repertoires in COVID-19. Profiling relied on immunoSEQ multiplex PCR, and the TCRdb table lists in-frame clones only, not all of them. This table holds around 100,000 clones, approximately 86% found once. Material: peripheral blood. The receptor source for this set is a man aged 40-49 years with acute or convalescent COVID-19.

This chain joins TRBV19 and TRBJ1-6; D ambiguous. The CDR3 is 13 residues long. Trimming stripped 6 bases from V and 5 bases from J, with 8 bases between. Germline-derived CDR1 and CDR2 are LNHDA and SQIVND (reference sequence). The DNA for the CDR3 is TGTGCCAGTAGACAGCAAGATAATTCACCCCTCCACTTT. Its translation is CASRQQDNSPLHF.

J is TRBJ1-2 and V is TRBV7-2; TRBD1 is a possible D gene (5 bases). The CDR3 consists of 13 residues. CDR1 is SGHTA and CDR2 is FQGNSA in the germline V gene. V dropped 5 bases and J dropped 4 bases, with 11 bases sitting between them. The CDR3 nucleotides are TGTGCCAGCAGCGAGGCAGGGCCCTATGGCTACACCTTC. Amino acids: CASSEAGPYGYTF.

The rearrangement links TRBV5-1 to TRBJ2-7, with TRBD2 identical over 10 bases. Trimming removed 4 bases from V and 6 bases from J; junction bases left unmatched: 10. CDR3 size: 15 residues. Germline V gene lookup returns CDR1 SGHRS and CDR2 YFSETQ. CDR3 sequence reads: CASSNLKREGTEQYF. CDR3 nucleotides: TGCGCCAGCAGCAACCTCAAGCGGGAGGGCACCGAGCAGTACTTC.

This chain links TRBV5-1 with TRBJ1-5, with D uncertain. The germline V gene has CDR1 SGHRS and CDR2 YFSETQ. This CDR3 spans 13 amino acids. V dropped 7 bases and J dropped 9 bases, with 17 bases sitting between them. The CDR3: CASAFNHAGPQHF. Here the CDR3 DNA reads TGCGCCAGCGCCTTCAACCACGCGGGGCCCCAGCATTTT.

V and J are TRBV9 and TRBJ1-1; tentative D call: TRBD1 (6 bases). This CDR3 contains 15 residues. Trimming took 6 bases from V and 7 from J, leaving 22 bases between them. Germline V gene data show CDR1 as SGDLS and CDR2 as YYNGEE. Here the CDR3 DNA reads TGTGCCAGCAAGCCCCCTTACGCGACAGGCGTTGAAGCTTTCTTT. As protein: CASKPPYATGVEAFF.

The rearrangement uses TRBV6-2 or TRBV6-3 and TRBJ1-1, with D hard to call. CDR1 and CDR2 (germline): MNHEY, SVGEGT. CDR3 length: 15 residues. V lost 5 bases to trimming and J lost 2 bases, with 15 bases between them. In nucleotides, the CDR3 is TGTGCCAGCAGTCAGCGGCAGCCGAGCAACACTGAAGCTTTCTTT. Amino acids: CASSQRQPSNTEAFF.

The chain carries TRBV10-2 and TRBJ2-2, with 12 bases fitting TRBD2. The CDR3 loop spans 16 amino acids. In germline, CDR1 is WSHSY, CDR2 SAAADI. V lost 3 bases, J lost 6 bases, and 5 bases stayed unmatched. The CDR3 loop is CASSDPGLAGSGELFF. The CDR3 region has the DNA TGCGCCAGCAGTGACCCGGGACTAGCGGGCTCCGGGGAGCTGTTTTTT.

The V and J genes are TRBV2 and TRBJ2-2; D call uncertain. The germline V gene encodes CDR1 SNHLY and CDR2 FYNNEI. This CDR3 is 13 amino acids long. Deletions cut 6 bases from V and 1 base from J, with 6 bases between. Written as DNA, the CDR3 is TGTGCCAGCAGGGCGGAGAACACCGGGGAGCTGTTTTTT. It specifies CASRAENTGELFF.

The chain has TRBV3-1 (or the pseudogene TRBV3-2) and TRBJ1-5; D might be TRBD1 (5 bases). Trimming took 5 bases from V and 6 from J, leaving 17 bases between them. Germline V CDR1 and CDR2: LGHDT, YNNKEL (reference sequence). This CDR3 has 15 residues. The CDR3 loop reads CASSSNGRGGQPQHF. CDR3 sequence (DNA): TGTGCCAGCAGCTCGAATGGAAGGGGAGGTCAGCCCCAGCATTTT.

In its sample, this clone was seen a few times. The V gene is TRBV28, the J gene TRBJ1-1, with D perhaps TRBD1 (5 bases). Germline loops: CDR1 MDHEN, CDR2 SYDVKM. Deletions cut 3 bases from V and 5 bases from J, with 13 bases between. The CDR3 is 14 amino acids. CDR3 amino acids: CASSFQGGQTEAFF. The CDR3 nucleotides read TGTGCCAGCAGTTTCCAGGGAGGACAAACTGAAGCTTTCTTT.

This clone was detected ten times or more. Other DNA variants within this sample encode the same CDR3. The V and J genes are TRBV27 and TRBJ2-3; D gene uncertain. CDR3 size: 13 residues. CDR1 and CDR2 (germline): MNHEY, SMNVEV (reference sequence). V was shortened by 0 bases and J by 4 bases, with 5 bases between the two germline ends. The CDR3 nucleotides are TGTGCCAGCAGTTTATCTCCAGCAGATACGCAGTATTTT. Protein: CASSLSPADTQYF.

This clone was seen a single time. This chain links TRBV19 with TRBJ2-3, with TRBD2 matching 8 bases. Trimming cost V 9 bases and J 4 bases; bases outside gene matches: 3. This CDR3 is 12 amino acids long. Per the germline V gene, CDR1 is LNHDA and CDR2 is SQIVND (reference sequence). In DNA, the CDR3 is TGTGCCAGCGGACTAGCTTCAGATACGCAGTATTTT. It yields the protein CASGLASDTQYF.

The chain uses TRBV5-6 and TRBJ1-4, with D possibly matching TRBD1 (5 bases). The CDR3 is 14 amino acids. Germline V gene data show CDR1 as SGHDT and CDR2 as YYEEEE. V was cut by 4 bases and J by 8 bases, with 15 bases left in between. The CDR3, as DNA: TGTGCCAGCAGCCCTCGTACCGGGGGGGAAAAACTGTTTTTT. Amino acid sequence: CASSPRTGGEKLFF.

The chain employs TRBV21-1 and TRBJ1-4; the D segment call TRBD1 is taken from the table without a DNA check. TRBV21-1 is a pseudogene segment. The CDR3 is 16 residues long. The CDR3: CASTEATGTVNEKLFF. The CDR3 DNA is TGTGCCAGCACCGAAGCTACCGGGACAGTCAATGAAAAACTGTTTTTT.

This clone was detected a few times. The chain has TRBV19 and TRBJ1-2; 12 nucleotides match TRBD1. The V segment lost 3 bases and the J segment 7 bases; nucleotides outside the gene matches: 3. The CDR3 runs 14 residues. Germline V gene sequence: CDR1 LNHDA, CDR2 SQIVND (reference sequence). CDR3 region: CASSMGQGAGGYTF. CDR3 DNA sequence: TGTGCCAGTAGTATGGGACAGGGGGCCGGTGGCTACACCTTC.

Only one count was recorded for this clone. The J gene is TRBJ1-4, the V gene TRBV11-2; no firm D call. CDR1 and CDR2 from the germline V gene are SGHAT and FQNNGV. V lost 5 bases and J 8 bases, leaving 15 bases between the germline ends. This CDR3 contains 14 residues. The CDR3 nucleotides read TGTGCCAGCAGCATGACACGGGAAGGAGAAAAACTGTTTTTT. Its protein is CASSMTREGEKLFF.

The chain's CDR3 is CASSLAGQGRETQYF. For the CDR3, the DNA is TGTGCCAGCAGCTTGGCGGGACAGGGAAGAGAGACCCAGTACTTC. The chain recombines TRBV5-4 with TRBJ2-5, with TRBD1 matching 9 bases. Trimming removed 0 bases from V and 4 bases from J; junction bases left unmatched: 4. The CDR3 has 15 residues. CDR1 and CDR2 from the germline V gene are SGHNT and YYREEE (reference sequence). Together with reference TRBV5-4 and TRBJ2-5, the CDR3 gives the full variable domain: ETGVTQSPTHLIKTRGQQVTLRCSSQSGHNTVSWYQQALGQGPQFIFQYYREEENGRGNFPPRFSGLQFPNYSSELNVNALELDDSALYLCASSLAGQGRETQYFGPGTRLLVL.

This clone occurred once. The CDR3 protein is CASSYLTKAGGYTF. Here the CDR3 DNA reads TGTGCCAGCAGTTACCTTACAAAGGCGGGCGGCTACACCTTC. The V gene is TRBV6-5, the J gene TRBJ1-2; D is ambiguous. The germline V and J ends were trimmed by 2 bases and 8 bases, with 15 bases remaining between them. This CDR3 region has 14 residues. Per the germline V gene, CDR1 is MNHEY and CDR2 is SVGAGI.

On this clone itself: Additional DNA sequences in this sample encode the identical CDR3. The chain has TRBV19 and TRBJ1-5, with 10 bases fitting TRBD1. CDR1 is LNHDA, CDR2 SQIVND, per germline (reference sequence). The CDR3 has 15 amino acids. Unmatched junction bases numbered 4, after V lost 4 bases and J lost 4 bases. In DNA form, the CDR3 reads TGTGCCAGTAGTACTCGGACAGGGGGGAATCAGCCCCAGCATTTT. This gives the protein CASSTRTGGNQPQHF.

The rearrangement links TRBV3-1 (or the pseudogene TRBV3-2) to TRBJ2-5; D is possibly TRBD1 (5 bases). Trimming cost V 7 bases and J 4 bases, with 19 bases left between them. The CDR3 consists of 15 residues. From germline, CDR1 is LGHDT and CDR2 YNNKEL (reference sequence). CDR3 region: CASIKRSPTGETQYF. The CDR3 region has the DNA TGTGCCAGCATTAAGAGGAGTCCCACAGGAGAGACCCAGTACTTC.

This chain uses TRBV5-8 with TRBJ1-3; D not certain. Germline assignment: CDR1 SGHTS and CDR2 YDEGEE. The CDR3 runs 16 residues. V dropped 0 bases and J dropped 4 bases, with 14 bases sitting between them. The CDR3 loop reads CASSLGSGRWGNTIYF. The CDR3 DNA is TGTGCCAGCAGCTTGGGCTCAGGTCGTTGGGGAAACACCATATATTTT.

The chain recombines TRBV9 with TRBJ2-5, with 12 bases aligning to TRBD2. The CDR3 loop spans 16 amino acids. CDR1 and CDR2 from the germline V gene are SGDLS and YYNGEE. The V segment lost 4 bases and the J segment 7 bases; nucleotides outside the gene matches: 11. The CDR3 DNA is TGTGCCAGCAGCATCCCGACTAGCGGGGGCGAGGGGACCCAGTACTTC. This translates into CASSIPTSGGEGTQYF.

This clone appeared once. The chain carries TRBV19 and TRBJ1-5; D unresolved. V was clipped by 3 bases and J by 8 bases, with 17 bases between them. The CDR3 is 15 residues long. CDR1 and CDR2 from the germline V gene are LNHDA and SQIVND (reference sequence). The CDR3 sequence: CASSIRIGEGKPQHF. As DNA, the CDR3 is TGTGCCAGTAGTATTAGAATTGGGGAGGGAAAGCCCCAGCATTTT.

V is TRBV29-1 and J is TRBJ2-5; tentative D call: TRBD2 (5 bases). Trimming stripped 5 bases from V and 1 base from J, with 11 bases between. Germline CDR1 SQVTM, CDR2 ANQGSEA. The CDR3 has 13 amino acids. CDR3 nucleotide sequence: TGCAGCGTTCGGAGGACCAGCCAAGAGACCCAGTACTTC. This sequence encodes CSVRRTSQETQYF.

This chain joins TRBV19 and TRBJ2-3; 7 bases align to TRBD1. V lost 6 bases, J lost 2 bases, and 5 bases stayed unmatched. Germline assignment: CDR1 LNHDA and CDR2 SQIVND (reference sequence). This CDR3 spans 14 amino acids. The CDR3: CASSPTGYTDTQYF. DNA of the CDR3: TGTGCCAGTAGCCCGACAGGGTACACAGATACGCAGTATTTT.

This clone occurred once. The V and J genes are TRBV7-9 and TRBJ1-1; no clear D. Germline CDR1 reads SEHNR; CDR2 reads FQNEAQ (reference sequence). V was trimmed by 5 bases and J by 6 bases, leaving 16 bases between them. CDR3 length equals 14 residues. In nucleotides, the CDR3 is TGTGCCAGCAGCCCCCAGTCACGGGTGGCTGAAGCTTTCTTT. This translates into CASSPQSRVAEAFF.

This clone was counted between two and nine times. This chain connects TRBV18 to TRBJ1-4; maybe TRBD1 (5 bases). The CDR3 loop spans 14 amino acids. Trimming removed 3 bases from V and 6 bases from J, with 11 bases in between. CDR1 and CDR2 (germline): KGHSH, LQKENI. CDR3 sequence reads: CASSPSLGDEKLFF. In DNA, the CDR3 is TGTGCCAGCTCACCGAGTCTAGGGGATGAAAAACTGTTTTTT.

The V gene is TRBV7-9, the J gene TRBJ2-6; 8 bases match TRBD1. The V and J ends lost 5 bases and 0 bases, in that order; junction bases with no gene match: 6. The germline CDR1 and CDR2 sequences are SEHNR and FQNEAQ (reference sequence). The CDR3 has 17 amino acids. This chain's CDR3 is CASSKPTGVSGANVLTF. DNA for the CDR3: TGTGCCAGCAGCAAACCGACAGGGGTCTCTGGGGCCAACGTCCTGACTTTC.

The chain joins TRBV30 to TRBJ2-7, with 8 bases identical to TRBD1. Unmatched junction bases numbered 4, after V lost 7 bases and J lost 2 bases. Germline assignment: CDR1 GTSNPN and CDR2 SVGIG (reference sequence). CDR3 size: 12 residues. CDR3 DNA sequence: TGTGCCTACGAGACAGGGGCCTACGAGCAGTACTTC. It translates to CAYETGAYEQYF.

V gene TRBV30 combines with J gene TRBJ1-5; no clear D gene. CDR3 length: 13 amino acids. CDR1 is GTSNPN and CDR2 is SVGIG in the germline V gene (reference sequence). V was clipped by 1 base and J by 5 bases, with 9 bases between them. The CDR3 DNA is TGTGCCTGGAGTGACCGCCGGGATCAGCCCCAGCATTTT. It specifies CAWSDRRDQPQHF.